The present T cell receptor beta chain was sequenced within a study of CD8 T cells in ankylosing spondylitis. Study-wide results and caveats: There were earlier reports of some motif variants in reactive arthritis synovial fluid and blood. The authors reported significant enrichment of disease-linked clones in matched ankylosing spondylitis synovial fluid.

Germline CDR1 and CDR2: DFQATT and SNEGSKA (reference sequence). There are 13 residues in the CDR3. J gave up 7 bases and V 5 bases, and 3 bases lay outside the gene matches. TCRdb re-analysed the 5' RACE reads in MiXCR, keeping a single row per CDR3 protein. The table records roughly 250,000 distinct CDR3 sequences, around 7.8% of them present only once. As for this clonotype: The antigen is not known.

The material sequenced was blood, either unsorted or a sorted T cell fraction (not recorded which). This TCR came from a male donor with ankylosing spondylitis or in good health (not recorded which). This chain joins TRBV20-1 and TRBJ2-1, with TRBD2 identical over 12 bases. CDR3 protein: CSAYLAGGNEQFF. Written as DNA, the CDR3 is TGCAGTGCTTATCTAGCGGGGGGGAATGAGCAGTTCTTC.